A single sample gave rise to the 20 T cell receptor beta chains below, sequenced in a study of T cells in Graves' hyperthyroidism and ophthalmopathy. RNA transcripts gave rise to amplified TCR beta CDR3 regions. The study used the HTBI primer set for a first-round RT-PCR of the TCR CDR3. TCRdb redid the calling of the multiplex PCR reads with MiXCR, one entry per CDR3 protein. Counted here are about 640,000 distinct CDR3 sequences, roughly 20% occurring once; the ten biggest clones make up 30% to 40%. The sequenced sample was blood. The receptors here all came from a man aged 25-40 years with Graves' ophthalmopathy.

This clonotype was picked up a small number of times. The CDR3 DNA sequence: TGCGCCAGCAGCCAAGCGGGACAGCTTCAGCCCCAGCATTTT. Residues: CASSQAGQLQPQHF. This chain links TRBV4-1 with TRBJ1-5; 7 nucleotides match TRBD1. The CDR3 spans 14 residues. Per germline, CDR1 MGHRA and CDR2 YSYEKL. V lost 1 base to trimming and J lost 6 bases; unmatched junction nucleotides: 3.

CDR3 nucleotides: TGTGCCACCAGCAGAGTAGCGGGAGGGGGGTACAATGAGCAGTTCTTC. Translated: CATSRVAGGGYNEQFF. This chain uses TRBV15 with TRBJ2-1; 11 bases match TRBD2. Per the germline V gene, CDR1 is LNHNV and CDR2 is YYDKDF (reference sequence). J gave up 4 bases and V 1 base, and 3 bases lay outside the gene matches. The CDR3 sequence is 16 residues long.

The chain combines TRBV18 with TRBJ2-7; 8 nucleotides match TRBD1. CDR1 KGHSH and CDR2 LQKENI come from the germline V gene. The CDR3 length is 14 residues. J was trimmed by 4 bases and V by 6 bases; bases with no gene match: 8. The CDR3 here is CASSPETGAYEQYF. DNA for the CDR3: TGTGCCAGCTCCCCCGAGACAGGGGCGTACGAGCAGTACTTC.

This clonotype was seen more than once but under ten times. The chain joins TRBV7-9 to TRBJ1-1; D uncertain. V shed 3 bases and J shed 1 base, with 9 bases lying between them. The CDR3 contains 14 residues. Per germline, CDR1 SEHNR and CDR2 FQNEAQ (reference sequence). This chain's CDR3 is CASSFGNKNTEAFF. The CDR3 region has the DNA TGTGCCAGCAGCTTTGGAAACAAGAACACTGAAGCTTTCTTT.

The chain couples TRBV5-1 to TRBJ2-1; D not certain. Germline V CDR1 and CDR2: SGHRS, YFSETQ. This CDR3 spans 17 amino acids. Trimming stripped 0 bases from V and 9 bases from J, with 22 bases between. CDR3 sequence: CASSLAVGLVGFSEQFF. CDR3 nucleotide sequence: TGCGCCAGCAGCTTGGCTGTAGGGCTAGTTGGTTTTAGTGAGCAGTTCTTC. Complete variable domain (other parts from reference TRBV5-1 and TRBJ2-1): KAGVTQTPRYLIKTRGQQVTLSCSPISGHRSVSWYQQTPGQGLQFLFEYFSETQRNKGNFPGRFSGRQFSNSRSEMNVSTLELGDSALYLCASSLAVGLVGFSEQFFGPGTRLTVL.

At least ten counts were recorded for this clonotype. V usage is TRBV5-1 and J usage is TRBJ2-1; 11 nucleotides agree with TRBD2. Germline CDR1 and CDR2: SGHRS and YFSETQ. The length of the CDR3 is 15 residues. Trimming cost V 4 bases and J 6 bases; bases outside gene matches: 6. The CDR3 bases are TGCGCCAGCAGCCAGGGACTAGCGGTACCCAATGAGCAGTTCTTC. Amino acid sequence: CASSQGLAVPNEQFF.

This clonotype has at least ten counts. The genes are TRBV11-2 and TRBJ2-7; 9 positions agree with TRBD2. J gave up 4 bases and V 0 bases, and 4 bases lay outside the gene matches. The CDR3 spans 15 residues. Germline-derived CDR1 and CDR2 are SGHAT and FQNNGV. The DNA for the CDR3 is TGTGCCAGCAGCTTAGAGGCGGGAGGGCAATACGAGCAGTACTTC. Protein sequence: CASSLEAGGQYEQYF.

As regards this clonotype: One base away lies a much larger clone, so this may be a sequencing read error. V is TRBV20-1 and J is TRBJ2-1, with a weak D call TRBD1 (6 bases). Germline CDR1 is DFQATT and CDR2 is SNEGSKA (reference sequence). CDR3 length equals 13 residues. The CDR3 DNA sequence: TGCAGTGCTAGTACCTGGGGGCGGAATGAGCATTTCTTC. Protein product: CSASTWGRNEHFF.

This clonotype was seen at least ten times. The rearrangement uses TRBV2 and TRBJ1-1; tentative D call: TRBD1 (6 bases). The V end lost 8 bases, the J end lost 4 bases, and 14 bases lay between the germline ends. The CDR3 is 13 residues long. Germline lookup yields CDR1 SNHLY and CDR2 FYNNEI. In nucleotides, the CDR3 is TGTGCCAGCCCTCGACAGGCCCGCACTGAAGCTTTCTTT. Amino acid sequence: CASPRQARTEAFF.

V usage is TRBV12-3 or TRBV12-4 and J usage is TRBJ1-1; D gene uncertain. This CDR3 spans 15 amino acids. The V end was cut by 3 bases, the J end by 0 bases, with 11 bases between. CDR3 protein: CASSLDGKLNTEAFF. The DNA for the CDR3 is TGTGCCAGCAGTTTGGATGGGAAGCTGAACACTGAAGCTTTCTTT.

This clonotype has a count of ten or more. The V call is TRBV12-3 or TRBV12-4, the J call TRBJ2-1; 9 bases agree with TRBD2. Trimming cost V 1 base and J 6 bases; bases outside gene matches: 7. This CDR3 spans 16 amino acids. CDR3 sequence (DNA): TGTGCCAGCAGTTTAGAGGGGCTAGCGGGACCCAATGAGCAGTTCTTC. Translation: CASSLEGLAGPNEQFF.

The chain uses TRBV6-6 and TRBJ2-7, with 7 bases aligning to TRBD1. This CDR3 is 14 amino acids long. Germline loops: CDR1 MNHNY, CDR2 SVGAGI (reference sequence). After removal of 2 bases from V and 4 bases from J, the junction contained 5 bases not matched to a gene. The CDR3 sequence is CASSYEGALYEQYF. CDR3 DNA sequence: TGTGCCAGCAGTTACGAGGGGGCGCTTTACGAGCAGTACTTC.

This clonotype was seen more than once but under ten times. The CDR3 protein is CASSVQSGVGPYYTF. The CDR3 DNA sequence: TGTGCCAGCTCAGTCCAAAGCGGTGTGGGCCCCTACTACACCTTC. The chain couples TRBV18 to TRBJ1-2; no reliable D call. Germline CDR1 reads KGHSH; CDR2 reads LQKENI. Trimming pared 5 bases from V and 10 bases from J, leaving 23 bases between. The CDR3 is 15 amino acids.

This clonotype was recorded many times. This chain links TRBV7-9 with TRBJ2-7; 7 nucleotides match TRBD2. The germline gives CDR1 SEHNR, CDR2 FQNEAQ (reference sequence). The V and J ends lost 0 bases and 5 bases, in that order; junction bases with no gene match: 10. The CDR3 length is 16 residues. In nucleotides, the CDR3 is TGTGCCAGCAGCTTAGCGGGGACTGGCGGGAGCCACGAGCAGTACTTC. Its translation: CASSLAGTGGSHEQYF. The variable domain in full, with the rest retrieved from reference TRBV7-9 and TRBJ2-7, is DTGVSQNPRHKITKRGQNVTFRCDPISEHNRLYWYRQTLGQGPEFLTYFQNEAQLEKSRLLSDRFSAERPKGSFSTLEIQRTEQGDSAMYLCASSLAGTGGSHEQYFGPGTRLTVT.

This clonotype came up many times. This chain joins TRBV12-3 or TRBV12-4 and TRBJ1-1; D is undetermined. Trimming cost V 6 bases and J 7 bases, with 9 bases left between them. The CDR3 is 11 residues long. For the CDR3, the DNA is TGTGCCAGCAGGAGGACGGATGAAGCTTTCTTT. Its protein product is CASRRTDEAFF.

About this clonotype: A single base separates this from a much larger clone, so it may be a read error. The genes are TRBV7-9 and TRBJ2-1, with 9 bases fitting TRBD2. This CDR3 region has 13 residues. Germline V lookup: CDR1 SEHNR, CDR2 FQNEAQ (reference sequence). The CDR3 nucleotides are TGTGCCCGCAGCTTAGAGGGACTAGCCGAGCAGTTCTTC. Its translation: CARSLEGLAEQFF. The whole variable domain, filled in from reference TRBV7-9 and TRBJ2-1, reads DTGVSQNPRHKITKRGQNVTFRCDPISEHNRLYWYRQTLGQGPEFLTYFQNEAQLEKSRLLSDRFSAERPKGSFSTLEIQRTEQGDSAMYLCARSLEGLAEQFFGPGTRLTVL.

This clonotype appeared a few times. This chain uses TRBV27 with TRBJ2-7, with TRBD1 matching 7 bases. Germline lookup yields CDR1 MNHEY and CDR2 SMNVEV (reference sequence). Trimming took 6 bases from V and 6 from J; bases not matched to a gene: 8. The CDR3 consists of 13 residues. CDR3 sequence reads: CASRQGVGAEQYF. The CDR3 nucleotides are TGTGCCAGCAGGCAGGGGGTAGGGGCCGAGCAGTACTTC.

On this clonotype: A much larger clone differs by one base, so this may be a read error. A read error is likely, as this CDR3 ends without the conserved phenylalanine or tryptophan. This chain uses TRBV12-3 or TRBV12-4 with TRBJ2-5, with D uncertain. The germline V and J ends were trimmed by 4 bases and 1 base, with 10 bases remaining between them. The CDR3 is 14 residues long. CDR3 amino acids: CASSSMTGQETQYS. CDR3 DNA: TGTGCCAGCAGTTCTATGACGGGCCAAGAGACCCAGTACTCC.

In its sample, this clonotype was seen many times. This chain joins TRBV28 and TRBJ2-1, with 7 bases fitting TRBD2. In germline, CDR1 is MDHEN, CDR2 SYDVKM. V was clipped by 6 bases and J by 9 bases; unmatched bases: 8. This CDR3 has 13 amino acids. CDR3 nucleotide sequence: TGTGCCAGCAGCCCACGTGGGGGGGTTGAGCAGTTCTTC. Its translation is CASSPRGGVEQFF.

V is TRBV19 and J is TRBJ1-5, with D hard to call. CDR1 and CDR2 from the germline V gene are LNHDA and SQIVND (reference sequence). Trimming took off 3 bases at V and 7 bases at J, with 7 bases between the two ends. The CDR3 runs 12 residues. The DNA of the CDR3 is TGTGCCAGTAGTATTGGTGGCCAGCCCCAGCATTTT. Translation gives CASSIGGQPQHF.